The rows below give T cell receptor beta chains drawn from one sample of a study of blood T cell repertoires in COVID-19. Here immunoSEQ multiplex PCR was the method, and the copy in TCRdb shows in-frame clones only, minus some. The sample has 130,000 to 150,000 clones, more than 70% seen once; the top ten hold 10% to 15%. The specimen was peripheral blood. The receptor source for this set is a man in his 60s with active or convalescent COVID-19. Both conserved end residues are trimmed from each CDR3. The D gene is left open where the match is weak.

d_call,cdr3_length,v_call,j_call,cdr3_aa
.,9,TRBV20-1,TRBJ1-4,SALHSEKLF
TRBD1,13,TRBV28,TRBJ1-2,ASINWQGAGYGYT
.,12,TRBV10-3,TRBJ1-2,AISDPGGKDGYT
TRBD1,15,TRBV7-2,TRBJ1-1,ASSLAPLRQGNTEAF
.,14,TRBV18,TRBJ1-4,ASSPPTRATNEKLF
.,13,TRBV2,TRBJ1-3,ASSAGTSLGNTIY
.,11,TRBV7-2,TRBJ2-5,ASSRHLQETQY
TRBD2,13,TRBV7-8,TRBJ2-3,ASSLRTSGTDTQY
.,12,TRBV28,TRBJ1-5,ASSPGEVRQPQH
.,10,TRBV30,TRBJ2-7,AWGRTYNEQY
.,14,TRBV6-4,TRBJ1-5,ASRPVTGGSNQPQH
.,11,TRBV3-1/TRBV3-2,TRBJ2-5,ASSSQLGVTQY
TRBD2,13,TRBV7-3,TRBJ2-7,ASSGSVLAGSEQY
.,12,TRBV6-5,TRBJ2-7,ASVVGFGGYEQY
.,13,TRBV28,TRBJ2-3,ASSQGYTRTDTQY
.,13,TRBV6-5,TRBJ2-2,ASSFQLGGAGELF
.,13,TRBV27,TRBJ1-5,ASKLLNAGNQPQH
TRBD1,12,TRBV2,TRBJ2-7,ASKDGTASYEQY
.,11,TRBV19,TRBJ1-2,ASSISTGGGYT
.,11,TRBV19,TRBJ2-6,ASTSGRANVLT
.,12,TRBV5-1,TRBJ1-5,ASSFNAGNQPQH
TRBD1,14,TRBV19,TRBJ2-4,ASSIYRGPAKNIQY
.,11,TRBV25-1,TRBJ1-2,ASSPVQNYGYT
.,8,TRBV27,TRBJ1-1,ASRGAEAF
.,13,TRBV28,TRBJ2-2,ASSLQGSGTGELF
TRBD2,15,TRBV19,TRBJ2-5,ASSWAGGSVGFETQY
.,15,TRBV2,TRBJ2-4,ASGPSRQGLAKNIQY
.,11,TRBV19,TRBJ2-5,ASSADREETQY
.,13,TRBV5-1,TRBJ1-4,ASSTLGGSNEKLF
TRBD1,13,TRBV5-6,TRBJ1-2,ASSYPGQGAQGYT
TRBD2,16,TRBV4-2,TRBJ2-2,ASSHGWLTSGSPGELF
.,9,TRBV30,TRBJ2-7,AWSAQREQY
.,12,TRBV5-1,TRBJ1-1,ASSWRGWNTEAF
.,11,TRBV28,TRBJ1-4,ASSFQAEKKLF
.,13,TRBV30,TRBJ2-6,AWRTRGPGANVLT
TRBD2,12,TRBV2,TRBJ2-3,ASSVSGRRDTQY
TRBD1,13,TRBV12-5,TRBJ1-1,ASGLATGVNTEAF
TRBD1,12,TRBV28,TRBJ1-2,ASSQGQGGGGYT
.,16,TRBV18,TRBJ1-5,ASSPPIPTGSNGQPQH
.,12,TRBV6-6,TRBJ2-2,ASTRSSNTGELF
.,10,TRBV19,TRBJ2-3,ATLEAGSTQY
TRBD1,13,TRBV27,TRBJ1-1,ASSRRDRSNTEAF
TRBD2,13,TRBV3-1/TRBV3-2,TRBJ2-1,ASSRSAGILNEQF
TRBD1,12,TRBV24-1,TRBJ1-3,ATSDGTVGNTIY
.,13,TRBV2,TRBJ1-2,ASSPQPSGVHGYT
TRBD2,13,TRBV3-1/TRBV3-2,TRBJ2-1,ASSHGLARYNEQF
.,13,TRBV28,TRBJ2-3,ASSAQSGSTDTQY
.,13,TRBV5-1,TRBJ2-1,ASSLRRATYNEQF
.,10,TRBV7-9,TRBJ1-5,ASSLVGRPQH
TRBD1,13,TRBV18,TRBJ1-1,ASSGPGQGGTEAF
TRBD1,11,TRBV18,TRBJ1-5,ASSPGQGRTQH
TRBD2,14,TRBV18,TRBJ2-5,ASSRLSGRSQETQY
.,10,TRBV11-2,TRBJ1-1,ASSLVYREAF
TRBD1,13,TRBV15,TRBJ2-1,ATSWGQGPYNEQF